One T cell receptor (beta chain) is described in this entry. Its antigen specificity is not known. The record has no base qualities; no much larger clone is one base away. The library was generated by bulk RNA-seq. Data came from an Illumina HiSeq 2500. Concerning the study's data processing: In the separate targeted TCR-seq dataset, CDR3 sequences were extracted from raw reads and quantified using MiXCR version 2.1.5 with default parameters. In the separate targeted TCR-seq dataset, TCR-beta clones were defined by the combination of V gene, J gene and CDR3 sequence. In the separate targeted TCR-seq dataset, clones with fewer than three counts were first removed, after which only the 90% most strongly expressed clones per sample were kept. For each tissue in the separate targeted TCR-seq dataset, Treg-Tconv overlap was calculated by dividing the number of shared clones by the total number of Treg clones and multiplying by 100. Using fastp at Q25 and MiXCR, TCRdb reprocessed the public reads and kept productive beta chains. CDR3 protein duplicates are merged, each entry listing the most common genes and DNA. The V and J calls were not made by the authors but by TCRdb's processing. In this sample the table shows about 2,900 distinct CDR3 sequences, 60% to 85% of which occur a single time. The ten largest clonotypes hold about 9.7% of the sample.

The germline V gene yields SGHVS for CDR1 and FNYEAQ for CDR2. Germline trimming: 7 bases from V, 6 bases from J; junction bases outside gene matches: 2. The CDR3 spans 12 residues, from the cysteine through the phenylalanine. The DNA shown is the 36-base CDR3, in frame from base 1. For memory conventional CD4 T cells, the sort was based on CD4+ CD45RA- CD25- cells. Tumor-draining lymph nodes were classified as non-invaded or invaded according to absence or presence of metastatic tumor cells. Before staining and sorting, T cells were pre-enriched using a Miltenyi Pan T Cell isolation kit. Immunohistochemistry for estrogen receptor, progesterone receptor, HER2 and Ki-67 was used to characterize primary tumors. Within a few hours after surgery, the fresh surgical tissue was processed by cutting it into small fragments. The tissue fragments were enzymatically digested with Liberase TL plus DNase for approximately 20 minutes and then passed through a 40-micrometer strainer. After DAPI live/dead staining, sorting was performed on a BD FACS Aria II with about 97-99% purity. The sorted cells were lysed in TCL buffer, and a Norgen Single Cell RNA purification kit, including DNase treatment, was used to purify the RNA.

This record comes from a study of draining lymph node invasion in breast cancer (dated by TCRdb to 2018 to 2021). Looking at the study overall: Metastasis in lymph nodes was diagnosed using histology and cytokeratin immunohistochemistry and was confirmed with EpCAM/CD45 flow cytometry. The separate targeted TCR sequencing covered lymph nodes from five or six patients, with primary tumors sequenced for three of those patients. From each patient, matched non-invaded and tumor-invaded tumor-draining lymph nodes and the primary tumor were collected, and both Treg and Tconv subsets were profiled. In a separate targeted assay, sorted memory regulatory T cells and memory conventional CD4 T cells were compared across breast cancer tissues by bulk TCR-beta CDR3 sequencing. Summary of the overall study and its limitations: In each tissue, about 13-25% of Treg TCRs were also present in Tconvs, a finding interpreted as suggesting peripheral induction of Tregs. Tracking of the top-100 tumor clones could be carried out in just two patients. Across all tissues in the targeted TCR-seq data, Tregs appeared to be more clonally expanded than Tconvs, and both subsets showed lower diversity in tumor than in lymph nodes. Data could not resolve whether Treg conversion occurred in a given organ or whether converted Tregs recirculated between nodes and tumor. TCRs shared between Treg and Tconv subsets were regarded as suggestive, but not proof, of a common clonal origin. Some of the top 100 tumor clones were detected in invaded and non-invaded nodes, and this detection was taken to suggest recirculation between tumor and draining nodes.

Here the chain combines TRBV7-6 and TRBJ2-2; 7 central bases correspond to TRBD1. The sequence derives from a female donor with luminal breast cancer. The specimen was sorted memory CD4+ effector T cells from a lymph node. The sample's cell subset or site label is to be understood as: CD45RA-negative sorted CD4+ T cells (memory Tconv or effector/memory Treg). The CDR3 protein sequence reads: CASKGTAGELFF. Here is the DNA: TGTGCCAGCAAAGGGACAGCCGGGGAGCTGTTTTTT.